This TCR beta chain was identified in a study of T cells after yellow fever vaccination. As TCR cDNA was made by 5'RACE template switching, a universal primer site and UMIs were added. TCRdb reprocessed the 5' RACE reads via MiXCR and lists one record per CDR3 protein. Of about 160,000 distinct CDR3 sequences in the sample, about 7% were seen once. The CDR3 runs to 15 residues. The junction had 8 bases not matched to a gene; V was cut back by 5 bases and J by 2 bases. Study-wide findings and caveats: Though it reached lower strength, the secondary response hit its peak faster, day 5 versus 15. Sorted repertoires could include abundant contaminating clonotypes from bulk cells.

This clonotype has a count of ten or more. Its antigen is currently unknown. This receptor was obtained from a man aged 18 to 35 who received the YFV17D yellow fever vaccine. This chain uses TRBV12-3 or TRBV12-4 with TRBJ2-5; 7 nucleotides agree with TRBD1. The material sequenced was CD4+ T cells sorted from PBMCs, taken less than 6 days after the first yellow fever vaccination. DNA for the CDR3: TGTGCCAGCAGTCCAGGGCAGGGGGTACAAGAGACCCAGTACTTC. Translated, it gives CASSPGQGVQETQYF.